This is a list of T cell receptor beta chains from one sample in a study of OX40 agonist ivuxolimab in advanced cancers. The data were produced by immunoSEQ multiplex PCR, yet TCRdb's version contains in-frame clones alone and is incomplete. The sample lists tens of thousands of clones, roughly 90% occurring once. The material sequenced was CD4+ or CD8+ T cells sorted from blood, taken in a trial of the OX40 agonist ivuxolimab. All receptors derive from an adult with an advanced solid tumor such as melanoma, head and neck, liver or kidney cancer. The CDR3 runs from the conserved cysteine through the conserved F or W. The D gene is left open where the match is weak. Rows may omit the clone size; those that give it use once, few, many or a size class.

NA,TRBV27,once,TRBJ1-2,TGTGCCAGCAGTCCCCGGGTAGCGAATGGCTACACCTTC,CASSPRVANGYTF
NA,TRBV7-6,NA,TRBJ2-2,TGTGCCAGCAGCAATTTTGAGGGTCGGGGGAGAGGCGGGGAGCTGTTTTTT,CASSNFEGRGRGGELFF
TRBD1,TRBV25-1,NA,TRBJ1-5,TGTGCCAGCAGGGGGACAGCCAATCAGCCCCAGCATTTT,CASRGTANQPQHF
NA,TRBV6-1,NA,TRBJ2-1,TGTGCCAGCAGTGAACAGTTTGCGCCGAGCTCCTACAATGAGCAGTTCTTC,CASSEQFAPSSYNEQFF
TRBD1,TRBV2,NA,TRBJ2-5,TGTGCCAGCAGGAGGACAGGGTTGGACCAAGAGACCCAGTACTTC,CASRRTGLDQETQYF
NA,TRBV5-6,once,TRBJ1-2,TGTGCCTCCGCTACGGGGGGTAACTATGGCTACACCTTC,CASATGGNYGYTF
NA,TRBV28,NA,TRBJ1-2,TGTGCCAGCAGATTGGGTTACGGAGGGTCTTATGGCTACACCTTC,CASRLGYGGSYGYTF
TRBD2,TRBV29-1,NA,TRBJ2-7,TGCAGCGTTTCTAGCGGGAGCTCCTACGAGCAGTACTTC,CSVSSGSSYEQYF
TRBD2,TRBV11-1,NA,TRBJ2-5,TGTGCCAGCAGCTTAGGACTAGCGGGAGGAGAGACCCAGTACTTC,CASSLGLAGGETQYF
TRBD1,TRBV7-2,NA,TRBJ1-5,TGTGCCAGCAGCTTAGATCTGGCAGGGGGTCAGCCCCAGCATTTT,CASSLDLAGGQPQHF
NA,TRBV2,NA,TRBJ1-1,TGTGCCAGCAATCAGGGATGGTCTGAAGCTTTCTTT,CASNQGWSEAFF
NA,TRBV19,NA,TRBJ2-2,TGTGCCAGTAGCATCACCGGGGAGCTGTTTTTT,CASSITGELFF
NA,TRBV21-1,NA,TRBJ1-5,TGTGCCAGCAGCAAAGAAAGGTGGACGGAGGAGGATCAGCCCCAGCATTTT,CASSKERWTEEDQPQHF
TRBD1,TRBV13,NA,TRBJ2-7,TGTGCCAGCAGCGAACTACAGGGGTGGCGTCAGTACTTC,CASSELQGWRQYF
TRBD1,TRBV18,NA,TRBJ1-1,TGTGCCAGCTCAACAGGGGAGAGGACTGAAGCTTTCTTT,CASSTGERTEAFF
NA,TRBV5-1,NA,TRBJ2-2,TGCGCCAGCAGCGCGGACAACACCGGGGAGCTGTTTTTT,CASSADNTGELFF
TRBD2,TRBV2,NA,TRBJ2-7,TGTGCCACCCGAGGGGGACTAGCGGACTACGAGCAGTACTTC,CATRGGLADYEQYF
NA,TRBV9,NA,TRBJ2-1,TGTGCCAGCAGCGTATTGGAGGGTAATGAGCAGTTCTTC,CASSVLEGNEQFF
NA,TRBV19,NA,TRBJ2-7,TGTGCCAGTAGTATAGAACAGGGCCCCACATACGAGCAGTACTTC,CASSIEQGPTYEQYF
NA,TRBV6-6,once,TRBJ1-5,TGTGCCAGCAGTTATGAGTGGGGAAATAGCAATCAGCCCCAGCATTTT,CASSYEWGNSNQPQHF
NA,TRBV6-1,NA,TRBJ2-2,TGTGCCAGCACTCTCCTGGGGGTTTCCGGGGAGCTGTTTTTT,CASTLLGVSGELFF
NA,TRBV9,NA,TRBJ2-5,TGTGCCAGCAGCGTAGCTGGGCTAGTCCTCGAGACCCAGTACTTC,CASSVAGLVLETQYF
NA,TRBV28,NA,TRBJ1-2,TGTGCCAGCAGTTTACAGGGGATTCGGTATGGCTACACCTTC,CASSLQGIRYGYTF
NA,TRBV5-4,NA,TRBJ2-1,TGTGCCAGCAGCTTGCAGGGCCAGGGAGCGCGTGAGCAGTTCTTC,CASSLQGQGAREQFF
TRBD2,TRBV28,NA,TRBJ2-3,TGTGCCAGCAGTTTTGCCAGCGGGAAATCTACAGATACGCAGTATTTT,CASSFASGKSTDTQYF
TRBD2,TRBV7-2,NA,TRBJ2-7,TGTGCCAGCAGCTTAGGCTCTAGCGGCTCCTACGAGCAGTACTTC,CASSLGSSGSYEQYF
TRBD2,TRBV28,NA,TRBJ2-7,TGTGCCAGCAGCCCTGGACTAGCGGGACCCTACGAGCAGTACTTC,CASSPGLAGPYEQYF
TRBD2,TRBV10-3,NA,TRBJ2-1,TGTGCCATCAGCTCTGGACTAGCGGGAGGAGGAGATGAGCAGTTCTTC,CAISSGLAGGGDEQFF
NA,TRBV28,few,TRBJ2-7,TGTGCCAGCAGTTTATTGGGATACGAGCAGTACTTC,CASSLLGYEQYF
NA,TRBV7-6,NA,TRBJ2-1,TGTGCCAGCAGCCCCGGGGCAGGCGGGTACAATGAGCAGTTCTTC,CASSPGAGGYNEQFF
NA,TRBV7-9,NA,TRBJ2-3,TGTGCCAGCAGCCCGGAGAGGCCGGGGGTAGATACGCAGTATTTT,CASSPERPGVDTQYF
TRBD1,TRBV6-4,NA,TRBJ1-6,TGTGCCAGCAGGAAACAGGGGTTTTTGGATTCACCCCTCCACTTT,CASRKQGFLDSPLHF
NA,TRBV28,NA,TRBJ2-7,TGTGCCACTTCTAGGGAATACGAGCAGTACTTC,CATSREYEQYF
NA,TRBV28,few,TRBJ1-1,TGTGCCAGCAGTTTGATAGGGGAAGGCACTGAAGCTTTCTTT,CASSLIGEGTEAFF
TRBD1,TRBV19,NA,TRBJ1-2,TGTGCCAGTAGCATACCCGGGACAGGGAGGTATGGCTACACCTTC,CASSIPGTGRYGYTF
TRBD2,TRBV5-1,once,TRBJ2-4,TGCGCCAGCAGCTCGGGACTAGCGGGAGGGCGGTTGGACATTCAGTACTTC,CASSSGLAGGRLDIQYF
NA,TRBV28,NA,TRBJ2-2,TGTGCCAGCACCTACACCGGGGAGCTGTTTTTT,CASTYTGELFF
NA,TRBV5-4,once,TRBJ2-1,TGTGCCAGCAGGCCGGGACCCTCGGGCGATGAGCAGTTCTTC,CASRPGPSGDEQFF
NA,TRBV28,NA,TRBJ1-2,TGTGCCAGCAGTGACTTGGTGAGGGGCTACACCTTC,CASSDLVRGYTF
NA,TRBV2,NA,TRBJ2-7,TGTGCCAGCAATGAACTGAACTACGAGCAGTACTTC,CASNELNYEQYF
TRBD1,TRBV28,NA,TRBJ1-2,TGTGCCAGCACCTCTAACTCAGGGGGAAACTATGGCTACACCTTC,CASTSNSGGNYGYTF
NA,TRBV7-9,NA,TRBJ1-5,TGTGCCAGCAGCTTAGAAGGGCCTCAGCCCCAGCATTTT,CASSLEGPQPQHF
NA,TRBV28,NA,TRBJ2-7,TGTGCCAGCAGTTCCGGGGTATCCTACGAGCAGTACTTC,CASSSGVSYEQYF
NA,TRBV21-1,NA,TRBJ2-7,TGTGCCAGCAGCAAAGACTATCACTGGGGCTCCTACGAGCAGTACTTC,CASSKDYHWGSYEQYF
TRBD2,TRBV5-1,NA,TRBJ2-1,TGCGCCAGCAGGGGACTAGCGGGTTTAGACAATGAGCAGTTCTTC,CASRGLAGLDNEQFF
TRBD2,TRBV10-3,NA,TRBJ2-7,TGTGCCATCAGAGCGACCGGGACTAGCGGAACCTACGAGCAGTACTTC,CAIRATGTSGTYEQYF
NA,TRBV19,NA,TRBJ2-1,TGTGCCAGTAAGTTTCCGGGGGCCAATGAGCAGTTCTTC,CASKFPGANEQFF
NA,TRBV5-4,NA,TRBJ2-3,TGTGCCAGCAGCTTAGCCGGCGCCAGCACAGATACGCAGTATTTT,CASSLAGASTDTQYF
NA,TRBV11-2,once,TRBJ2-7,TGTGCCAGCAGCTTAGCTGGGGGGCCATACGAGCAGTACTTC,CASSLAGGPYEQYF